These T cell receptor beta chains were read from a single sample in a study of blood T cell repertoires in COVID-19. Assay: immunoSEQ multiplex PCR; the TCRdb copy retains only in-frame clones and omits some. Counted here are tens of thousands of clones, approximately 90% occurring once; the ten biggest clones make up just under 8.5%. Sequenced material: peripheral blood. The source of these receptors is a middle-aged woman with active COVID-19. Both conserved end residues are part of each CDR3. A D gene is named only where the DNA matches it firmly.

j_call	d_call	v_call	cdr3_aa
TRBJ2-1	.	TRBV11-3	CASSLDRVNEQFF
TRBJ2-3	.	TRBV11-1	CASSRWGGRIPDTQYF
TRBJ1-6	.	TRBV6-4	CASSQSASGGNSPLHF
TRBJ2-3	.	TRBV11-3	CASSRGGDTQYF
TRBJ1-4	.	TRBV18	CASSPPAGANEKLFF
TRBJ2-1	TRBD1	TRBV4-1	CASRQGALVARSYNEQFF
TRBJ2-7	TRBD2	TRBV5-6	CASSSKLAVNSYEQYF
TRBJ1-1	.	TRBV29-1	CSVYEQGEAFF
TRBJ1-2	.	TRBV5-1	CASSSDSNTGGYTF
TRBJ1-2	TRBD1	TRBV10-3	CAISATGPYGYTF
TRBJ1-2	.	TRBV12-5	CASGLNLGERSYGYTF
TRBJ2-1	.	TRBV5-4	CASSLAGQGGRNEQFF
TRBJ1-1	TRBD1	TRBV29-1	CSVSRDRVGMNTEAFF
TRBJ1-6	.	TRBV11-3	CASSPGGKDSPLHF
TRBJ2-2	.	TRBV27	CASSLSRATGELFF
TRBJ2-3	.	TRBV5-4	CASSDMGGSDTQYF
TRBJ2-5	TRBD2	TRBV4-3	CASSQDGLAGDQETQYF
TRBJ1-2	TRBD1	TRBV18	CASSPDRGFGYTF
TRBJ2-2	TRBD1	TRBV5-1	CASTKRSGQGNTGELFF
TRBJ1-2	.	TRBV5-5	CASSPTGLDSNYGYTF
TRBJ1-2	TRBD1	TRBV23-1	CASSHDRDRGYGYTF
TRBJ2-7	.	TRBV6-5	CASSWGRLGEQYF
TRBJ2-7	.	TRBV5-1	CASRKAGMDEQYF
TRBJ2-5	TRBD2	TRBV20-1	CSASRLAGGETQYF
TRBJ1-1	.	TRBV3-1/TRBV3-2	CASSQGGGSGGTEAFF
TRBJ1-4	.	TRBV21-1	CASSKGSSSGKGGLNEKLFF
TRBJ1-2	TRBD1	TRBV6-5	CASVKDRGFYGYTF
TRBJ1-1	.	TRBV6-5	CASSRRERGTEAFF
TRBJ1-2	TRBD1	TRBV6-5	CASSRTGLNYGYTF
TRBJ2-1	.	TRBV19	CASSMGGSYNEQFF
TRBJ1-2	.	TRBV6-1	CASSESGVVGYTF
TRBJ2-7	.	TRBV21-1	CASSKRGLLYEQYF
TRBJ2-1	TRBD2	TRBV9	CASSVGPGGDEQFF
TRBJ2-1	.	TRBV7-8	CASSPRDSFLSEQFF
TRBJ1-1	TRBD1	TRBV5-6	CASSQTGGAMVNTEAFF
TRBJ1-5	TRBD1	TRBV19	CASSVTGQGALHF
TRBJ2-1	TRBD2	TRBV6-6	CASSRVGTSGTRYNEQFF
TRBJ1-6	.	TRBV6-5	CASRQGEAYTSLHF
TRBJ2-5	.	TRBV9	CASSARTTGAQETQYF